These T cell receptor beta chains were read from a single sample in a study of blood T cell repertoires in COVID-19. Only in-frame clones appear in the TCRdb table, and some are missing; sequencing was by immunoSEQ multiplex PCR. The sample includes nearly 110,000 clones, 80% to 85% of them seen just once. Sequenced input: peripheral blood. The receptor set was obtained from a human donor in a cohort sampled during active COVID-19. Each CDR3 is given with its conserved first and last residue. Each record gives: clone size, V gene, D gene, J gene, CDR3 protein, CDR3 DNA. A D gene is named only where the DNA matches it firmly. Clone size is shown for a subset of rows, as once, few, many or a class of expanded clone.

>NA|TRBV28|NA|TRBJ2-1
CASGAGIIDEQFF
TGTGCCAGCGGGGCAGGGATTATCGATGAGCAGTTCTTC
>NA|TRBV28|NA|TRBJ1-1
CAISRSYTEAFF
TGTGCCATCAGCAGGTCCTACACTGAAGCTTTCTTT
>NA|TRBV7-3|NA|TRBJ2-2
CASSLLNTGELFF
TGTGCCAGCAGCTTATTAAACACCGGGGAGCTGTTTTTT
>NA|TRBV6-2/TRBV6-3|NA|TRBJ1-1
CASSYPRRAYSTEAFF
TGTGCCAGCAGTTACCCCCGCAGGGCGTATTCCACTGAAGCTTTCTTT
>NA|TRBV18|TRBD2|TRBJ2-2
CASSSGVNTGELFF
TGTGCCAGCTCAAGCGGGGTGAACACCGGGGAGCTGTTTTTT
>few|TRBV30|TRBD1|TRBJ1-6
CAWSVTGNFSPLHF
TGTGCCTGGAGTGTGACAGGGAATTTCTCACCCCTCCACTTT
>NA|TRBV5-1|TRBD2|TRBJ2-2
CASSLVPSGIAGELFF
TGCGCCAGCAGCTTGGTGCCTAGCGGGATTGCCGGGGAGCTGTTTTTT
>few|TRBV7-9|TRBD2|TRBJ2-7
CASSVGPGLAGGYEQYF
TGTGCCAGCAGCGTTGGGCCGGGACTAGCGGGAGGCTACGAGCAGTACTTC
>NA|TRBV6-4|NA|TRBJ1-2
CASSESLGGYDGYTF
TGTGCCAGCAGTGAAAGTTTGGGGGGTTATGATGGCTACACCTTC
>NA|TRBV4-3|TRBD1|TRBJ1-2
CASSQADRAYGYTF
TGCGCCAGCAGCCAAGCGGACAGGGCGTATGGCTACACCTTC
>NA|TRBV10-3|NA|TRBJ1-1
CAISSADTEAFF
TGTGCCATCAGTTCCGCGGACACTGAAGCTTTCTTT
>once|TRBV28|TRBD1|TRBJ2-4
CASKTRGLAKNIQYF
TGTGCCAGCAAAACTAGGGGGCTTGCCAAAAACATTCAGTACTTC
>once|TRBV18|TRBD1|TRBJ1-5
CASSPAGGPNQPQHF
TGTGCCAGCTCACCAGCAGGGGGACCCAATCAGCCCCAGCATTTT
>NA|TRBV30|TRBD2|TRBJ2-3
CAWSVGGLAGGNPTDTQYF
TGTGCCTGGAGTGTAGGGGGACTAGCGGGAGGCAACCCCACAGATACGCAGTATTTT
>once|TRBV10-3|TRBD1|TRBJ1-2
CAISDPGTVGGYTF
TGTGCCATCAGTGACCCCGGGACAGTAGGCGGCTACACCTTC
>NA|TRBV5-4|TRBD1|TRBJ1-2
CASSPGTDFYGYTF
TGTGCCAGCAGCCCCGGGACAGATTTCTATGGCTACACCTTC
>NA|TRBV11-3|NA|TRBJ2-1
CASSPPSSNEQFF
TGTGCCAGCAGCCCCCCCTCTAGCAATGAGCAGTTCTTC
>NA|TRBV7-3|TRBD2|TRBJ2-1
CASSSGGIYNEQFF
TGTGCCAGCAGCTCGGGAGGGATATACAATGAGCAGTTCTTC
>NA|TRBV9|TRBD2|TRBJ2-3
CASSVTGLAGIRQYF
TGTGCCAGCAGCGTAACAGGACTAGCGGGAATTAGGCAGTATTTT
>NA|TRBV28|TRBD2|TRBJ2-7
CASSGGTSYEQYF
TGTGCCAGCAGTGGCGGGACTAGTTACGAGCAGTACTTC
>NA|TRBV7-9|TRBD1|TRBJ2-1
CASSSGQGPYNEQFF
TGTGCCAGCAGCTCCGGACAGGGGCCCTACAATGAGCAGTTCTTC